The sequence of this TCR beta chain was determined in a study of shared clonotypes between healthy human individuals. This clone was seen just once. Other DNA sequences of this sample code for an identical CDR3. TCRdb's copy holds only in-frame clones and misses some; the assay was immunoSEQ multiplex PCR. This table holds fewer than 800,000 clones, about 90% found once. CD45RO-negative, CCR7-positively selected cells formed the naive CD8 fraction, excluding terminally differentiated effector memory CD45RA+ cells. Germline V CDR1 and CDR2: SQVTM, ANQGSEA. CDR3 length equals 12 residues. V lost 6 bases and J lost 2; bases outside the gene matches: 2.

This TCR was sampled from a young man in good health. Sequenced sample: naive CD8+ T cells sorted from blood. V and J are TRBV29-1 and TRBJ2-7; TRBD1 aligns across 9 bases. The CDR3 region is CSVGTGTYEQYF. The CDR3 DNA follows: TGCAGCGTCGGGACAGGGACCTACGAGCAGTACTTC.